These T cell receptor beta chains were read from a single sample in a study of a mutant IDH1 vaccine in newly diagnosed glioma. Method: immunoSEQ multiplex PCR; TCRdb's copy keeps in-frame clones and lacks some. The sample yields around 92,000 clones, 70% to 90% seen once. The material sequenced was PBMCs, taken from a glioma patient treated with radiotherapy, temozolomide or both. These receptors were collected from a woman in her fifties or sixties with glioma. The CDR3 runs from the conserved cysteine through the conserved F or W. The D gene is left open where the match is weak. Some rows mark clone size as missing; the rest say once, few, many or name a class of expanded clone.

TGCGCCAGCAGCCAAAGAGGGGACACCGGGGAGCTGTTTTTT,CASSQRGDTGELFF,-,TRBJ2-2,-,TRBV4-1
TGTGCCAGCAGCCAAGACGGCTACAATGAGCAGTTCTTC,CASSQDGYNEQFF,-,TRBJ2-1,-,TRBV4-2
TGCGCCAGCAGCACCCCACAGGGGTCAGATACGCAGTATTTT,CASSTPQGSDTQYF,-,TRBJ2-3,TRBD1,TRBV5-1
TGTGCCACCAGCAGAGATCGCAAAGGGGAAGCTTTCTTT,CATSRDRKGEAFF,-,TRBJ1-1,-,TRBV15
TGTGCCAGCAGTAGGGTCGCGAACTACGAGCAGTACTTC,CASSRVANYEQYF,-,TRBJ2-7,-,TRBV7-9
TGCGCCAGCAGCTTTAGCGGTAGCACAGATACGCAGTATTTT,CASSFSGSTDTQYF,-,TRBJ2-3,-,TRBV5-1
TGTGCCAGCAGCCAAGACGCGTACGGCTACACCTTC,CASSQDAYGYTF,few,TRBJ1-2,-,TRBV4-2
TGTGCCACCAGCAGAGATACCGGAAGCTACACCTTC,CATSRDTGSYTF,-,TRBJ1-2,-,TRBV15
TGCGCCAGCAGCCAAGGGGATTGGGACTGGAACACTGAAGCTTTCTTT,CASSQGDWDWNTEAFF,-,TRBJ1-1,-,TRBV4-1
TGCGCCAGCAGCCAAGCCCCGGGACGGGGTACCTACGAGCAGTACTTC,CASSQAPGRGTYEQYF,-,TRBJ2-7,-,TRBV4-1
TGTGCCAGCCGGACAGGGGCGGTAGGCGAGCAGTACTTC,CASRTGAVGEQYF,-,TRBJ2-7,TRBD1,TRBV6-1